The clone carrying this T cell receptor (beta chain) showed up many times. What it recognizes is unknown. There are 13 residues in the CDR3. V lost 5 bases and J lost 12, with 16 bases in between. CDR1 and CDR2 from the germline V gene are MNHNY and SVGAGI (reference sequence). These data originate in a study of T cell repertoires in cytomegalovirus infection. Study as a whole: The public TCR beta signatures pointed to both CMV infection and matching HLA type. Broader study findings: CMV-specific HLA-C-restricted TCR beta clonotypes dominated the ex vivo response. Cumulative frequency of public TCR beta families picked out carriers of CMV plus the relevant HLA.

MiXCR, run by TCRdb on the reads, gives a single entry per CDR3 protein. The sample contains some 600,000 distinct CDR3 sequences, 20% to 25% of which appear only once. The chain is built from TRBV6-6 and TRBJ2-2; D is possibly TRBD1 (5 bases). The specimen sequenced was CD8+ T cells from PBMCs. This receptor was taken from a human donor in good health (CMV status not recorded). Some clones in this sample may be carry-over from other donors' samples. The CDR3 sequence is CASSPTSGMQLFF. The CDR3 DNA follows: TGTGCCAGCAGTCCAACGTCAGGGATGCAGCTGTTTTTT.